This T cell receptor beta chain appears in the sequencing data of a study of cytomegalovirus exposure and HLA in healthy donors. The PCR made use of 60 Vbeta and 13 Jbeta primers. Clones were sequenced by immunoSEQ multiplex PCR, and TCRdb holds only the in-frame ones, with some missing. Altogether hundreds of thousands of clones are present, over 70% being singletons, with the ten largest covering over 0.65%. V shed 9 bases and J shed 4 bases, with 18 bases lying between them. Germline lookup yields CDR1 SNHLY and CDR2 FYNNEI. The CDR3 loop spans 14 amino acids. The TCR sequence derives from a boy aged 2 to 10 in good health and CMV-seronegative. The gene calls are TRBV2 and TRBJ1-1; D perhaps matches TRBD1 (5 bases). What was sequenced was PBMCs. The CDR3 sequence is CASQLKGSATEAFF. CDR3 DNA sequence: TGTGCCAGTCAACTTAAGGGGTCCGCCACTGAAGCTTTCTTT.